Listed below are T cell receptor beta chains from one sample, sequenced in a study of T cell repertoires in cytomegalovirus infection. From the reads, TCRdb called clonotypes with MiXCR, one entry per CDR3 protein. The table records about 680,000 distinct CDR3 sequences, more than 20% of them present only once. The sample was CD8+ T cells from PBMCs. Every receptor here comes from a human donor in good health (CMV status not recorded). Some clones in this sample may be carry-over from other donors' samples. Both conserved end residues are part of each CDR3. Each record gives: D gene, V gene, clone size, J gene, CDR3 protein, CDR3 DNA. D genes are given only for firm matches. Clone size, where shown, is once, few, many, or a class for clones that have expanded.

NA	TRBV28	few	TRBJ1-1	CASSLNYLVREAFF	TGTGCCAGCTCATTGAATTATTTGGTCAGGGAAGCTTTCTTT
TRBD1	TRBV6-1	few	TRBJ1-1	CASSERDRDYVGNTEAFF	TGTGCCAGCAGTGAACGGGACAGGGATTATGTAGGGAACACTGAAGCTTTCTTT
TRBD1	TRBV2	few	TRBJ2-4	CASSPGQGIAKNIQYF	TGTGCCAGCAGCCCGGGACAGGGGATAGCCAAAAACATTCAGTACTTC
NA	TRBV6-1	once	TRBJ2-1	CASSETTEQFF	TGTGCCAGCAGTGAAACAACTGAGCAGTTCTTC
TRBD1	TRBV7-3	NA	TRBJ2-4	CASSLRGQPSTNIQYF	TGTGCCAGCAGCTTACGGGGACAGCCGTCCACAAACATTCAGTACTTC
TRBD1	TRBV7-2	many	TRBJ1-1	CASSLTGPMNTEAFF	TGTGCCAGCAGTTTGACAGGGCCTATGAACACTGAAGCTTTCTTT
NA	TRBV4-1	few	TRBJ1-1	CASSQEAANPEAFF	TGCGCCAGCAGCCAAGAAGCAGCGAACCCCGAAGCTTTCTTT
TRBD2	TRBV11-3	many	TRBJ2-5	CASSSRGEETQYF	TGTGCCAGCAGCTCACGGGGGGAAGAGACCCAGTACTTC
TRBD2	TRBV7-9	few	TRBJ2-7	CASSTLEGLAGDTYEQYF	TGTGCCAGCAGCACCCTTGAGGGACTAGCGGGCGATACCTACGAGCAGTACTTC
TRBD2	TRBV5-6	NA	TRBJ2-5	CASRTLAGGVETQYF	TGTGCCAGCAGGACCCTGGCGGGGGGGGTCGAGACCCAGTACTTC
TRBD2	TRBV6-2/TRBV6-3	many	TRBJ2-1	CASSQTSGGLSSYNEQFF	TGTGCCAGCAGTCAGACTAGCGGGGGACTGAGCTCCTACAATGAGCAGTTCTTC
TRBD1	TRBV7-9	many	TRBJ2-5	CASSKRQGEETQYF	TGTGCCAGCAGCAAGAGACAGGGGGAAGAGACCCAGTACTTC
NA	TRBV20-1	NA	TRBJ1-2	CSAPRHLGMSGYTF	TGCAGTGCTCCCCGACATCTGGGTATGAGTGGCTACACCTTC
NA	TRBV9	NA	TRBJ1-1	CASSVAQLNTEAFF	TGTGCCAGCAGCGTAGCACAGCTGAACACTGAAGCTTTCTTT
TRBD1	TRBV5-6	few	TRBJ1-2	CASSLEGQGRVVGYTF	TGTGCCAGCAGCTTGGAAGGACAGGGACGGGTAGTTGGCTACACCTTC
NA	TRBV7-6	few	TRBJ1-4	CASSRGGVNEKLFF	TGTGCCAGCAGCCGCGGGGGCGTTAATGAAAAACTGTTTTTT
TRBD1	TRBV28	many	TRBJ1-2	CASSSPQGGYYGYTF	TGTGCCAGCAGTTCCCCACAGGGGGGTTACTATGGCTACACCTTC
NA	TRBV7-2	few	TRBJ2-7	CASSLIAGSDYEQYF	TGTGCCAGCAGCTTAATTGCGGGGTCGGACTACGAGCAGTACTTC
TRBD1	TRBV29-1	NA	TRBJ1-2	CSVVGQGVRGYTF	TGCAGCGTTGTAGGTCAGGGGGTGAGGGGCTACACCTTC
NA	TRBV28	few	TRBJ2-2	CASRNRDQNTGELFF	TGTGCCAGCAGAAATAGGGACCAGAACACCGGGGAGCTGTTTTTT
NA	TRBV27	many	TRBJ2-1	CASSKSPLWTALTYNEQFF	TGTGCCAGCAGCAAGAGTCCCCTCTGGACAGCTTTAACCTACAATGAGCAGTTCTTC
TRBD1	TRBV20-1	few	TRBJ2-2	CSARTGGWYTGELFF	TGCAGTGCTCGTACAGGGGGCTGGTACACCGGGGAGCTGTTTTTT
NA	TRBV12-3/TRBV12-4	NA	TRBJ1-5	CASSSTDGTSNQPQHF	TGTGCCAGCAGTTCTACCGACGGGACTAGCAATCAGCCCCAGCATTTT
NA	TRBV7-9	NA	TRBJ2-1	CASSLPDRKLPSGDNEQFF	TGTGCCAGCAGCTTACCCGACAGGAAATTGCCCAGCGGGGACAATGAGCAGTTCTTC
TRBD2	TRBV29-1	few	TRBJ2-2	CSVVRAGGANTGELFF	TGCAGCGTTGTTAGAGCGGGGGGTGCGAACACCGGGGAGCTGTTTTTT
TRBD2	TRBV12-3/TRBV12-4	few	TRBJ2-3	CASGSSIPAGGNHFTDTQYF	TGTGCCAGCGGATCCTCCATCCCAGCGGGGGGGAACCACTTCACAGATACGCAGTATTTT
NA	TRBV7-2	many	TRBJ1-2	CASSLGASYGYTF	TGTGCCAGCAGCTTAGGGGCCAGCTATGGCTACACCTTC
NA	TRBV6-5	few	TRBJ2-1	CASSYTVYQDNEQFF	TGTGCCAGCAGTTATACTGTCTACCAGGACAATGAGCAGTTCTTC
NA	TRBV27	NA	TRBJ1-2	CASSLGGGANYGYTF	TGTGCCAGCAGCCTTGGGGGTGGAGCTAACTATGGCTACACCTTC
NA	TRBV20-1	NA	TRBJ1-1	CSARDLDSDEAFF	TGCAGTGCTAGAGATCTGGACAGTGATGAAGCTTTCTTT
NA	TRBV28	few	TRBJ2-7	CASSLTGPRGSYEQYF	TGTGCCAGCAGTTTAACAGGTCCACGGGGCTCCTACGAGCAGTACTTC
TRBD1	TRBV4-2	NA	TRBJ1-1	CASSHRGPNTEAFF	TGTGCCAGCAGCCACAGGGGGCCGAACACTGAAGCTTTCTTT
NA	TRBV19	NA	TRBJ2-6	CASSPTAYLSGANVLTF	TGTGCCAGTAGCCCCACAGCGTATCTCTCTGGGGCCAACGTCCTGACTTTC
TRBD2	TRBV7-9	many	TRBJ2-1	CASSPVRGTSGGQFF	TGTGCCAGCAGCCCGGTGCGGGGTACTAGCGGGGGACAGTTCTTC
TRBD1	TRBV10-3	few	TRBJ1-2	CAIEPGDRSYGYTF	TGTGCCATAGAACCCGGGGACAGAAGCTATGGCTACACCTTC
NA	TRBV9	few	TRBJ1-2	CASSVESRDWNGYTF	TGTGCCAGCAGCGTAGAGAGTCGGGACTGGAATGGCTACACCTTC
NA	TRBV7-8	many	TRBJ2-1	CASSSTPSGESNEQFF	TGTGCCAGCAGCTCTACTCCCTCCGGGGAGAGCAATGAGCAGTTCTTC